This record covers a single T cell receptor (beta chain). The data are from a study of blood T cell repertoires in COVID-19. Study information: Researchers got acute and convalescent COVID-19 samples from the United States, Italy and Spain.

Seattle's cohort entered during active infection and was followed longitudinally. Methods used by the authors: The assay estimated nucleated cells by amplifying reference gene primers. The table came from immunoSEQ multiplex PCR; TCRdb's copy has only in-frame clones and leaves some out. That table is the source of V, J and clone size, and D and trimming were worked out from the DNA. The sample holds 350,000 or so clones, about 87% seen once. Sequences were obtained from peripheral blood. This clonotype was obtained from a woman in her 30s with COVID-19, enrolled during active disease.

The CDR3 DNA follows: TGTGCCAGCTCACCACTACCGGGGCTAGCGTCGAATTCACCCCTCCACTTT. Translation gives CASSPLPGLASNSPLHF. The V and J genes are TRBV18 and TRBJ1-6; D may be TRBD1 (5 bases). Trimming pared 1 base from V and 7 bases from J, leaving 17 bases between. Per germline, CDR1 KGHSH and CDR2 LQKENI. The CDR3 is made up of 17 amino acids.